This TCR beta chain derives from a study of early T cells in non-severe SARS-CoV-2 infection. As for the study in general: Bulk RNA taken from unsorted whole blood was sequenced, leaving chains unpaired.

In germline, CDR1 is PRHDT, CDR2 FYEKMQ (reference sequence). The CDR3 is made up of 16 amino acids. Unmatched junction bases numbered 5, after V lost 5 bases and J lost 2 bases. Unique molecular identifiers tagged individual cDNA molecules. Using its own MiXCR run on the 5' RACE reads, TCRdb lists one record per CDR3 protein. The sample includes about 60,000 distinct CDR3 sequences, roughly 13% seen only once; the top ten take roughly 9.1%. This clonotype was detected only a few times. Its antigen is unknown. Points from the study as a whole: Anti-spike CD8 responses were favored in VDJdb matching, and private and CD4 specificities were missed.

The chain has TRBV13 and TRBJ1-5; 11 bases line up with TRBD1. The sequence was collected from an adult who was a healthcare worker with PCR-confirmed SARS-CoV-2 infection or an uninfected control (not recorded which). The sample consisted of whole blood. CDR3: CASSARTGGGNQPQHF. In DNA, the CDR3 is TGTGCCAGCAGCGCCCGGACAGGGGGCGGCAATCAGCCCCAGCATTTT.